This TCR beta chain was sequenced during a study of shared clonotypes between healthy human individuals. This clone was recorded only once. Only in-frame clones appear in the TCRdb table, and some are missing; sequencing was by immunoSEQ multiplex PCR. The table has a few million clones, 93% seen once. Source material: naive CD4+ T cells from PBMCs. The subset denotes: CD45RA+ positively selected. The receptor was derived from a man younger than 35 in good health. Some clones in this sample may be carry-over from other donors' samples.

CDR3 loop: CASSTHRGYEQYF. Here the CDR3 DNA reads TGTGCCAGCAGTACCCACCGGGGGTACGAGCAGTACTTC. The chain has TRBV2 and TRBJ2-7, with D possibly being TRBD2 (6 bases). The V and J ends lost 5 bases and 4 bases respectively, with 12 bases between them. This CDR3 has 13 residues. Germline V gene data show CDR1 as SNHLY and CDR2 as FYNNEI.